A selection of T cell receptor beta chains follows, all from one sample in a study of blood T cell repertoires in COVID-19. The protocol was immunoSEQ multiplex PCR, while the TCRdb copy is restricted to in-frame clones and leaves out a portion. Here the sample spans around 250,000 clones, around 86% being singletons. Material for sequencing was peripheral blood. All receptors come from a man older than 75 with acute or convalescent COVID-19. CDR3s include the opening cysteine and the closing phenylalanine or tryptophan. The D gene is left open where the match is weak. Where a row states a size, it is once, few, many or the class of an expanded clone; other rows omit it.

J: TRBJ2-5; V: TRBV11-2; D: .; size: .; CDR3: CASSLAGGIQETQYF; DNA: TGTGCCAGCAGCTTAGCAGGGGGGATCCAAGAGACCCAGTACTTC
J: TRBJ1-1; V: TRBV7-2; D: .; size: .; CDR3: CASSMGLVNTEAFF; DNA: TGTGCCAGCAGCATGGGACTGGTGAACACTGAAGCTTTCTTT
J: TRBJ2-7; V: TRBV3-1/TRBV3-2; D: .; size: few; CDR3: CASSHGTLASYEQYF; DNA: TGTGCCAGCAGTCACGGGACACTGGCCTCCTACGAGCAGTACTTC
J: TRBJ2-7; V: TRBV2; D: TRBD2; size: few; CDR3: CASMGGSYEQYF; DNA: TGTGCCAGCATGGGCGGGAGCTACGAGCAGTACTTC
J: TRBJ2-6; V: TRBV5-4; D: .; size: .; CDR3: CASSSGGPSGANVLTF; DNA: TGTGCCAGCAGCTCAGGGGGGCCCTCTGGGGCCAACGTCCTGACTTTC
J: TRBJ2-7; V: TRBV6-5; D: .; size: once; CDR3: CASSYWSPSSSYEQYF; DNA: TGTGCCAGCAGTTACTGGTCGCCATCCAGCTCCTACGAGCAGTACTTC
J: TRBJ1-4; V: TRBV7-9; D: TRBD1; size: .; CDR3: CASSSYRGANEKLFF; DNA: TGTGCCAGCAGCTCTTACAGGGGAGCTAATGAAAAACTGTTTTTT
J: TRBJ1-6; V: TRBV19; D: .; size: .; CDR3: CASAGSSYNSPLHF; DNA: TGTGCCAGCGCAGGGTCTTCCTATAATTCACCCCTCCACTTT
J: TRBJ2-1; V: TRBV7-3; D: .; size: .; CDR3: CASSLSPGLPLNEQFF; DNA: TGTGCCAGCAGCTTATCCCCGGGACTCCCTCTCAATGAGCAGTTCTTC
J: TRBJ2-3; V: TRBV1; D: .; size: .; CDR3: CTSSQDKRGIDTQYF; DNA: TGCACCAGCAGCCAAGATAAAAGGGGTATAGATACGCAGTATTTT
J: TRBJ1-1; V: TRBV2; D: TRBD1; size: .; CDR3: CASIRTGTATEAFF; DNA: TGTGCCAGCATTAGGACAGGAACTGCGACTGAAGCTTTCTTT
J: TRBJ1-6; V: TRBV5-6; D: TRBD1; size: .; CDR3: CASSFRDRENSPLHF; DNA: TGTGCCAGCAGCTTCCGGGACAGGGAAAATTCACCCCTCCACTTT
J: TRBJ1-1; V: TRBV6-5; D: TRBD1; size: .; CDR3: CASSFDRAATEAFF; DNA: TGTGCCAGCAGTTTCGACAGGGCTGCCACTGAAGCTTTCTTT
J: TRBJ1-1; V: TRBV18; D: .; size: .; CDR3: CASSSLDRNTEAFF; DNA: TGTGCCAGCTCCTCCCTCGACAGAAACACTGAAGCTTTCTTT
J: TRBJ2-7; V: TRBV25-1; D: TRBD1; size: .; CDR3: CASSPGGTGSYEQYF; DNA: TGTGCCAGCAGCCCCGGCGGGACAGGGTCCTACGAGCAGTACTTC
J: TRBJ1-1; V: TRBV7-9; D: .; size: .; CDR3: CASTHGASPTEAFF; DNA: TGTGCCAGCACCCATGGGGCGAGCCCCACTGAAGCTTTCTTT
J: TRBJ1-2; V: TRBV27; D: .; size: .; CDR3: CASKRTENYGYTF; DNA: TGTGCCAGCAAGCGGACAGAAAACTATGGCTACACCTTC
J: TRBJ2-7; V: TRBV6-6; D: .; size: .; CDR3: CASSYYQGQYEQYF; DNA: TGTGCCAGCAGTTACTACCAAGGACAATACGAGCAGTACTTC
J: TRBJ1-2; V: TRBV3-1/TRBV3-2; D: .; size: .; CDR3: CASSQTPYYGYTF; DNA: TGTGCCAGCAGCCAAACACCTTACTATGGCTACACCTTC
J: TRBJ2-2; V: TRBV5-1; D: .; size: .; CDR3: CASSQGTGELFF; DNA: TGCGCCAGCAGTCAGGGAACCGGGGAGCTGTTTTTT
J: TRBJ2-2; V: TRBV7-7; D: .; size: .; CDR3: CASSPSLGDGELFF; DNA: TGTGCTAGCAGCCCATCCCTAGGTGACGGGGAGCTGTTTTTT
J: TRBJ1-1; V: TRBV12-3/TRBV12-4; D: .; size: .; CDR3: CASSRLSNTEAFF; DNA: TGTGCCAGCAGTCGACTGTCGAACACTGAAGCTTTCTTT
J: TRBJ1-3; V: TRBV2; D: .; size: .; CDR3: CASSDSLTRGNTIYF; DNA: TGTGCCAGCAGTGATTCCCTTACCCGGGGAAACACCATATATTTT
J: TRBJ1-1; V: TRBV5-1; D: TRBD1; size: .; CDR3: CASSFWTGANTEAFF; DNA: TGCGCCAGCAGCTTTTGGACAGGGGCCAACACTGAAGCTTTCTTT
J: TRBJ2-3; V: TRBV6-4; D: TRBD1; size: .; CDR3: CASRRDRLGTQYF; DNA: TGTGCCAGCCGCCGGGACAGGCTTGGTACGCAGTATTTT
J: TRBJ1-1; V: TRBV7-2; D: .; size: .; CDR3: CASSLGQLNTEAFF; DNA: TGTGCCAGCAGCTTAGGACAGCTGAACACTGAAGCTTTCTTT
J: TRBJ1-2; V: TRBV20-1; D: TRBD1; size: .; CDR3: CSASVNFGTGAYGYTF; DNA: TGCAGTGCTAGTGTTAATTTCGGGACAGGGGCCTATGGCTACACCTTC
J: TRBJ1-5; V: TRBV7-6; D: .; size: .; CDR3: CASSLESGGWGNQPQHF; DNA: TGTGCCAGCAGCCTAGAAAGCGGGGGTTGGGGCAATCAGCCCCAGCATTTT
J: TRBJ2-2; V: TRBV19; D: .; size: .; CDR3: CASSMEVTNTGELFF; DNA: TGTGCCAGTAGTATGGAGGTAACTAACACCGGGGAGCTGTTTTTT
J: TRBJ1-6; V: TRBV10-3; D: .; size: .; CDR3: CAITGQINSPLHF; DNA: TGTGCCATCACAGGACAAATCAATTCACCCCTCCACTTT
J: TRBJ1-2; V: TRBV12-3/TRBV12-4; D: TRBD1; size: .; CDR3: CASSYDRVRGYTF; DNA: TGTGCCAGCAGTTACGACAGGGTACGCGGCTACACCTTC
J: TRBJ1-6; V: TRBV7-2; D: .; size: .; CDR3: CASSFLTTGVYNSPLHF; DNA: TGTGCCAGCAGCTTCTTAACGACAGGAGTCTATAATTCACCCCTCCACTTT
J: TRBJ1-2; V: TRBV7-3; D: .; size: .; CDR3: CASSLGAGDGYTF; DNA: TGTGCCAGCAGCTTAGGAGCAGGGGATGGCTACACCTTC
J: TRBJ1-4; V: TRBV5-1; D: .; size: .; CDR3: CASSLEGGPTNEKLFF; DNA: TGCGCCAGCAGCTTGGAGGGAGGGCCCACTAATGAAAAACTGTTTTTT
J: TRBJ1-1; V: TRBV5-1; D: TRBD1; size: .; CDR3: CASSLNTGGNTEAFF; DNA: TGCGCCAGCAGCTTGAATACAGGGGGGAACACTGAAGCTTTCTTT
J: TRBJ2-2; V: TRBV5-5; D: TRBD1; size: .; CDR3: CASSWGQGSGTGELFF; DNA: TGTGCCAGCAGCTGGGGACAGGGAAGTGGCACCGGGGAGCTGTTTTTT